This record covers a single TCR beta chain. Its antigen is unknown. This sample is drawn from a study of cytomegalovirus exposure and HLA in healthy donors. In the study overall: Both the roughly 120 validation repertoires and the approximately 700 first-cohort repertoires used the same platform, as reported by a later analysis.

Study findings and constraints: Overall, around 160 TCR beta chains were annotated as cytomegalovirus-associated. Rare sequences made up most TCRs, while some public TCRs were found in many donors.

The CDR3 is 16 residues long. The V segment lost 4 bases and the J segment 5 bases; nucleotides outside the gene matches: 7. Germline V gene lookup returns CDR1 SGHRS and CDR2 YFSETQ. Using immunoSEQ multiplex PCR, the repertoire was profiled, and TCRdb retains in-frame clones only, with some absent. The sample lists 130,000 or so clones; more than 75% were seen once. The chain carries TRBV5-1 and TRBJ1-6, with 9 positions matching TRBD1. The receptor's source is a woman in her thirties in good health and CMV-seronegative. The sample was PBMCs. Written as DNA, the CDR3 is TGCGCCAGCAGCCAGATGGGGACAGGGAATAATTCACCCCTCCACTTT. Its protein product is CASSQMGTGNNSPLHF.